Each of the 24 T cell receptor beta chains below was sequenced from the same sample in a study of beta chain features in type 1 diabetes. Investigators reverse transcribed all isolated RNA, so they sequenced expressed TCRB transcripts. Using immunoSEQ multiplex PCR, the repertoire was profiled, and TCRdb retains in-frame clones only, with some absent. The data contain approximately 100,000 clones, almost 40% of them singletons. Sequencing was performed on stem cell memory CD4+ T cells from blood. These receptor sequences come from a woman aged 18-29 years in good health.

This clone was picked up a small number of times. The rearrangement links TRBV12-5 to TRBJ2-2, with D unresolved. This CDR3 has 13 amino acids. CDR1 and CDR2 (germline): LGHNT, FRNRAP. V was shortened by 2 bases and J by 2 bases, with 3 bases between the two germline ends. The CDR3 region has the DNA TGTGCTAGTGGTTTGAGCAACACCGGGGAGCTGTTTTTT. Its protein product is CASGLSNTGELFF. The full variable domain, its missing parts supplied by reference TRBV12-5 and TRBJ2-2, is DARVTQTPRHKVTEMGQEVTMRCQPILGHNTVFWYRQTMMQGLELLAYFRNRAPLDDSGMPKDRFSAEMPDATLATLKIQPSEPRDSAVYFCASGLSNTGELFFGEGSRLTVL.

This clone has only a few counts. V usage is TRBV5-1 and J usage is TRBJ2-1, with D perhaps matching TRBD2 (5 bases). The CDR3 totals 16 residues. Germline V CDR1 and CDR2: SGHRS, YFSETQ. With 1 base removed from V and 5 bases from J, the gap between germline ends came to 16 bases. The CDR3 DNA reads TGCGCCAGCAGCTTGCAGCGGATTCAGCGGAACAATGAGCAGTTCTTC. Residues: CASSLQRIQRNNEQFF.

Only a few counts were recorded for this clone. Here the CDR3 DNA reads TGTGCCAGCAGTCCGTCTAGCGGGAGTGATTCCTACGAGCAGTACTTC. Translation gives CASSPSSGSDSYEQYF. The chain is built from TRBV28 and TRBJ2-7; 10 nucleotides agree with TRBD2. Germline V gene sequence: CDR1 MDHEN, CDR2 SYDVKM. The CDR3 is made up of 16 amino acids. With 5 bases clipped from V and 1 base from J, the junction kept 8 bases outside the gene matches.

This clone occurred a few times. The chain uses TRBV7-9 and TRBJ2-1; 14 bases are a match to TRBD2. The ends lost 4 bases at V and 1 base at J; junction bases unmatched: 3. From germline, CDR1 is SEHNR and CDR2 FQNEAQ (reference sequence). CDR3 length: 17 amino acids. This chain's CDR3 is CASSSGLAGVSYNEQFF. The CDR3 coding sequence is TGTGCCAGCAGCTCGGGACTAGCGGGAGTGTCCTACAATGAGCAGTTCTTC.

The chain has TRBV5-1 and TRBJ1-4, with TRBD1 identical over 7 bases. The V segment lost 1 base and the J segment 4 bases; nucleotides outside the gene matches: 4. Looked up from germline, CDR1 is SGHRS and CDR2 is YFSETQ. The CDR3 contains 15 residues. The CDR3 coding sequence is TGCGCCAGCAGCTTGACGACAGGGCTTAATGAAAAACTGTTTTTT. Translation gives CASSLTTGLNEKLFF.

The chain joins TRBV18 to TRBJ2-7; maybe TRBD1 (6 bases). The CDR3 has 16 residues. The germline CDR1 and CDR2 sequences are KGHSH and LQKENI. V was shortened by 3 bases and J by 2 bases, with 17 bases between the two germline ends. The CDR3 sequence is CASSPWPGEEAYEQYF. The CDR3 bases are TGTGCCAGCTCACCTTGGCCAGGGGAAGAGGCCTACGAGCAGTACTTC.

This clone was counted between two and nine times. The J gene is TRBJ1-2, the V gene TRBV11-1; D is unclear. V lost 5 bases to trimming and J lost 3 bases, with 16 bases between them. CDR1 and CDR2 (germline): SGHAT, FQDESV (reference sequence). The CDR3 consists of 15 residues. The CDR3 here is CASSLSRGGYYGYTF. The CDR3 nucleotides are TGTGCCAGCAGCCTTTCGCGAGGCGGCTACTATGGCTACACCTTC.

The genes are TRBV30 and TRBJ2-1; a weak D match, TRBD2 (6 bases). V gave up 4 bases and J gave up 5 bases, with 15 bases separating them. Germline V CDR1 and CDR2: GTSNPN, SVGIG (reference sequence). The length of the CDR3 is 14 residues. For the CDR3, the DNA is TGTGCCTGGAACTTGGCGGGGTACCACAATGAGCAGTTCTTC. Its protein is CAWNLAGYHNEQFF.

The CDR3 sequence is CAVQGQGNSGFYEQYF. The CDR3 nucleotides read TGTGCCGTGCAAGGACAGGGGAACTCTGGTTTCTACGAGCAGTACTTC. The V and J genes are TRBV27 and TRBJ2-7, with 9 bases fitting TRBD1. Germline V gene data show CDR1 as MNHEY and CDR2 as SMNVEV (reference sequence). V was pared by 11 bases and J by 3 bases, with 17 bases of the junction left unmatched. The CDR3 is made up of 16 amino acids.

This clone occurred a few times. The genes are TRBV19 and TRBJ1-3; D ambiguous. This CDR3 spans 14 amino acids. The V end lost 4 bases, the J end lost 2 bases, and 9 bases lay between the germline ends. Per the germline V gene, CDR1 is LNHDA and CDR2 is SQIVND (reference sequence). CDR3 residues: CASSNRGTGNTIYF. DNA of the CDR3: TGTGCCAGTAGTAATCGTGGCACTGGAAACACCATATATTTT.

This clone has a single count. The chain joins TRBV28 to TRBJ2-1; 7 bases align to TRBD1. CDR3 length: 16 amino acids. Looked up from germline, CDR1 is MDHEN and CDR2 is SYDVKM. J gave up 0 bases and V 6 bases, and 8 bases lay outside the gene matches. The CDR3 sequence: CASSRGSGGSYNEQFF. Here the CDR3 DNA reads TGTGCCAGCAGCAGGGGGTCAGGGGGCTCCTACAATGAGCAGTTCTTC.

The V and J genes are TRBV19 and TRBJ2-1, with D tentatively TRBD2 (5 bases). The germline V gene encodes CDR1 LNHDA and CDR2 SQIVND (reference sequence). V gave up 9 bases and J gave up 2 bases, with 23 bases separating them. CDR3 length: 17 residues. The CDR3 loop reads CASQRLFGLGTYNEQFF. In DNA, the CDR3 is TGTGCCAGCCAGCGACTATTCGGATTAGGTACCTACAATGAGCAGTTCTTC.

J is TRBJ1-6 and V is TRBV9; 10 bases map to TRBD1. Germline CDR1 reads SGDLS; CDR2 reads YYNGEE. This CDR3 contains 19 residues. The junction had 9 bases not matched to a gene; V was cut back by 3 bases and J by 0 bases. The CDR3 DNA sequence: TGTGCCAGCAGCGCGCGGAAGGGACAGGGGAGCTCCTATAATTCACCCCTCCACTTT. It codes for CASSARKGQGSSYNSPLHF.

The V gene is TRBV10-3, the J gene TRBJ2-1, with D possibly matching TRBD1 (5 bases). The CDR3 totals 13 residues. Trimming cost V 4 bases and J 10 bases, with 14 bases left between them. CDR1 is ENHRY, CDR2 SYGVKD, per germline. CDR3 sequence (DNA): TGTGCCATCAGTGGGTTGGGGCCAGGGGAGCAGTTCTTC. This sequence encodes CAISGLGPGEQFF.

This clone was seen a handful of times. The V call is TRBV19, the J call TRBJ1-5, with a weak D call TRBD1 (6 bases). Per the germline V gene, CDR1 is LNHDA and CDR2 is SQIVND (reference sequence). The V and J ends lost 6 bases and 0 bases respectively, with 9 bases between them. The CDR3 covers 14 residues. The CDR3 DNA reads TGTGCCAGTAGGGGGACAAATAGCAATCAGCCCCAGCATTTT. It translates to CASRGTNSNQPQHF.

The genes are TRBV7-2 and TRBJ2-1; TRBD2 matches 13 bases. Germline CDR1 is SGHTA and CDR2 is FQGNSA. V trimming: 4 bases; J trimming: 15 bases; junction bases outside the gene matches: 12. The CDR3 contains 15 residues. The CDR3 sequence is CASSSDWTSGSLRFF. The CDR3 region has the DNA TGTGCCAGCAGCTCCGATTGGACTAGCGGGAGTTTGCGGTTCTTC.

J is TRBJ2-5 and V is TRBV7-6, with D possibly TRBD2 on 6 matching bases. Germline V lookup: CDR1 SGHVS, CDR2 FNYEAQ. Trimming left V 3 bases short and J 5 bases short, with 19 bases between. CDR3 size: 16 residues. CDR3 in DNA: TGTGCCAGCAGCTTCCTAGGACGGCTAGGAGGGGAGACCCAGTACTTC. Encoded protein: CASSFLGRLGGETQYF.

The chain employs TRBV19 and TRBJ2-5, with TRBD2 as a possible D gene (6 bases). V was pared by 1 base and J by 6 bases, with 15 bases between. The CDR3 is 15 amino acids. Germline CDR1 is LNHDA and CDR2 is SQIVND (reference sequence). The CDR3 sequence is CASSIGGSGRKTQYF. DNA for the CDR3: TGTGCCAGTAGTATAGGCGGCAGCGGGCGGAAGACCCAGTACTTC.

This chain's CDR3 is CASLSTNTGELFF. DNA of the CDR3: TGTGCCAGTCTAAGCACCAACACCGGGGAGCTGTTTTTT. The J gene is TRBJ2-2, the V gene TRBV5-4; the D is unclear. The CDR3 spans 13 residues. The ends were cut back, 8 bases at V and 2 bases at J, with 10 bases in the middle. The germline V gene has CDR1 SGHNT and CDR2 YYREEE (reference sequence).

This rearrangement joins TRBV5-4 to TRBJ2-7; 7 bases agree with TRBD1. The CDR3 runs to 15 residues. Per the germline V gene, CDR1 is SGHNT and CDR2 is YYREEE (reference sequence). V gave up 0 bases and J gave up 2 bases; unmatched junction bases: 5. CDR3 region: CASSLARGLAYEQYF. The CDR3 DNA sequence: TGTGCCAGCAGCTTGGCCAGGGGGTTAGCCTACGAGCAGTACTTC. Full variable domain (remainder filled in from reference TRBV5-4 and TRBJ2-7): ETGVTQSPTHLIKTRGQQVTLRCSSQSGHNTVSWYQQALGQGPQFIFQYYREEENGRGNFPPRFSGLQFPNYSSELNVNALELDDSALYLCASSLARGLAYEQYFGPGTRLTVT.

V gene TRBV5-1 combines with J gene TRBJ2-7; TRBD1 agrees at 10 bases. CDR1 and CDR2 (germline): SGHRS, YFSETQ. The CDR3 has 13 amino acids. The V segment lost 7 bases and the J segment 4 bases; nucleotides outside the gene matches: 5. As DNA, the CDR3 is TGCGCCAGCGGGACAGGGGATACATACGAGCAGTACTTC. Amino acids: CASGTGDTYEQYF.

The gene calls are TRBV19 and TRBJ2-7, with a tentative D call TRBD1 (6 bases). The CDR3 consists of 14 residues. Per the germline V gene, CDR1 is LNHDA and CDR2 is SQIVND (reference sequence). V dropped 7 bases and J dropped 0 bases, with 13 bases sitting between them. The CDR3 here is CASTQGPSSYEQYF. The CDR3 DNA sequence: TGTGCCAGTACCCAGGGGCCCTCCTCCTACGAGCAGTACTTC.

The genes are TRBV13 and TRBJ1-5, with a weak D call TRBD1 (6 bases). Trimming pared 3 bases from V and 4 bases from J, leaving 16 bases between. The CDR3 is made up of 16 amino acids. Looked up from germline, CDR1 is PRHDT and CDR2 is FYEKMQ (reference sequence). The CDR3 loop is CASSFFKDQGNQPQHF. In DNA form, the CDR3 reads TGTGCCAGCAGCTTCTTCAAGGATCAGGGGAATCAGCCCCAGCATTTT.

V gene TRBV10-3 combines with J gene TRBJ2-5; no definite D call. The J call could be wrong; TRBJ2-7 is a better fit for the DNA end. The CDR3 is made up of 14 amino acids. Germline lookup yields CDR1 ENHRY and CDR2 SYGVKD. CDR3 sequence reads: CAISQSRSSYEQYF. In DNA form, the CDR3 reads TGTGCCATCAGTCAGAGCCGGAGTTCCTACGAGCAGTACTTC.